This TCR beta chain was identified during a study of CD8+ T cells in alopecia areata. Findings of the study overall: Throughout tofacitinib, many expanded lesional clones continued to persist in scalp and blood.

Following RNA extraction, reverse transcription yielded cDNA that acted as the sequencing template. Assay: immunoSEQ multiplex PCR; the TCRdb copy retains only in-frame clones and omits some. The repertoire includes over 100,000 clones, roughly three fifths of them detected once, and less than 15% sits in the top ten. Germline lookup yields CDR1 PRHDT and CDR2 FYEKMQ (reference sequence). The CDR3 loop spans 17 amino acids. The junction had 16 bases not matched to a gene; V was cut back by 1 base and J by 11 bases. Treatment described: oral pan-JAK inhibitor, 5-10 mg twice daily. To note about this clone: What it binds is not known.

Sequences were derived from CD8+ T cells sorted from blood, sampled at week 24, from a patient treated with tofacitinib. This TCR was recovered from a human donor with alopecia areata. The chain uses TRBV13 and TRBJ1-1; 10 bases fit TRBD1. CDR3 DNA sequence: TGTGCCAGCAGCTTAGAAGGTCCGGGGACAGGGGTTGCCGGGGCTTTCTTT. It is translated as CASSLEGPGTGVAGAFF.